The present TCR beta chain was sequenced within a study of T-cell reconstitution after alpha-beta-depleted transplantation in children. V shed 0 bases and J shed 0 bases, with 12 bases lying between them. This CDR3 has 16 amino acids. Germline CDR1 SGHRS, CDR2 YFSETQ. Preparation of the TCRbeta library involved a method that used unique molecular identifiers. Using its own MiXCR run on the PCR reads, TCRdb lists one record per CDR3 protein. The sample includes about 72,000 distinct CDR3 sequences, about 7% of them seen just once. This clonotype was seen repeatedly, ten times or more. The material was PBMCs from the stem cell graft donor, obtained from the stem cell graft. This chain joins TRBV5-1 and TRBJ1-1; D gene unclear. The clonotype was recovered from a human donor who donated a stem cell graft to a child with acute lymphoblastic leukemia. CDR3 bases: TGCGCCAGCAGCTTGGGGGCAGGAGGTATGAACACTGAAGCTTTCTTT. Translated: CASSLGAGGMNTEAFF.